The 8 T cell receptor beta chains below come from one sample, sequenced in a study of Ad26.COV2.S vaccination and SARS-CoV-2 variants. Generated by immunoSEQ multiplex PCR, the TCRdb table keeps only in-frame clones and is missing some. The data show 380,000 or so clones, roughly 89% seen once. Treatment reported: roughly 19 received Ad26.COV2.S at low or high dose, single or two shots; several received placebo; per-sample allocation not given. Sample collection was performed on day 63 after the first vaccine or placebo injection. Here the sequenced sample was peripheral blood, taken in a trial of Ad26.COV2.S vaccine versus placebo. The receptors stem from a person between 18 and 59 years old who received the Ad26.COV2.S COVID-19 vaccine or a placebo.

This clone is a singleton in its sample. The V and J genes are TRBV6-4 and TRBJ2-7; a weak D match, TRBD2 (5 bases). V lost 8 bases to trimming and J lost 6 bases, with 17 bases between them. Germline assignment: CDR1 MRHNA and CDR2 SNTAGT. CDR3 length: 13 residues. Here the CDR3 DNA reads TGTGCCAGCCTTACTAGATTTGAGGGCGAGCAGTACTTC. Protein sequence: CASLTRFEGEQYF.

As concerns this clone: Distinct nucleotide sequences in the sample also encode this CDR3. Here the CDR3 reads CASSLDGGNTEAFF. CDR3 bases: TGTGCCAGCAGCTTAGACGGCGGGAACACTGAAGCTTTCTTT. The V and J genes are TRBV7-8 and TRBJ1-1; D unclear. CDR1 SGHVS and CDR2 FQNEAQ come from the germline V gene. The CDR3 has 14 residues. Trimming left V 1 base short and J 1 base short, with 7 bases between.

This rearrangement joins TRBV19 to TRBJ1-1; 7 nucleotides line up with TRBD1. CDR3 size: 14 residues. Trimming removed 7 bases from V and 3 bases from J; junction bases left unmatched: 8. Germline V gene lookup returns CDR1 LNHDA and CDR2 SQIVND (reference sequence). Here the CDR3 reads CASNLGQQDTEAFF. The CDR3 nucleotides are TGTGCCAGTAATTTGGGACAGCAGGACACTGAAGCTTTCTTT.

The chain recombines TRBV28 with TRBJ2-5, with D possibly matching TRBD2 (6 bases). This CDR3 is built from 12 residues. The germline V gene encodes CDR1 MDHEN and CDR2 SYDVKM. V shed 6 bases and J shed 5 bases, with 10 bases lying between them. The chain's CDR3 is CASRGGGETQYF. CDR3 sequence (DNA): TGTGCCAGCAGGGGAGGAGGGGAGACCCAGTACTTC.

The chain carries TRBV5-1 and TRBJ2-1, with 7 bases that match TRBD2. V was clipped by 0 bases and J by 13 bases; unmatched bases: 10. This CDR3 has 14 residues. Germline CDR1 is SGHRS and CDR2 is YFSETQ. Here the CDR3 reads CASSLDGGVRSQFF. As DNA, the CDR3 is TGCGCCAGCAGCTTGGATGGGGGGGTAAGGAGCCAGTTCTTC.

CDR3 DNA sequence: TGTGCCAGCAGAGATAGGACAGGGGGCTTCTCCGAGCAGTACTTC. Encoded protein: CASRDRTGGFSEQYF. This sequence joins TRBV28 and TRBJ2-7; 11 bases line up with TRBD1. Germline assignment: CDR1 MDHEN and CDR2 SYDVKM. This CDR3 comprises 15 residues. V dropped 6 bases and J dropped 6; count of bases not matched to a gene: 10. The variable domain in full, completed from reference TRBV28 and TRBJ2-7, reads DVKVTQSSRYLVKRTGEKVFLECVQDMDHENMFWYRQDPGLGLRLIYFSYDVKMKEKGDIPEGYSVSREKKERFSLILESASTNQTSMYLCASRDRTGGFSEQYFGPGTRLTVT.

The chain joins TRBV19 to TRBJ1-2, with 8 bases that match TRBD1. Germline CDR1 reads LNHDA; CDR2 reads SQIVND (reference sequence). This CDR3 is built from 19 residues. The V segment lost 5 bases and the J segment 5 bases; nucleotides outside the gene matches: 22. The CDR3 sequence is CASSGSHWQGAGGEYGYTF. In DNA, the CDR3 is TGTGCCAGTAGTGGAAGTCACTGGCAGGGGGCAGGGGGAGAATATGGCTACACCTTC.

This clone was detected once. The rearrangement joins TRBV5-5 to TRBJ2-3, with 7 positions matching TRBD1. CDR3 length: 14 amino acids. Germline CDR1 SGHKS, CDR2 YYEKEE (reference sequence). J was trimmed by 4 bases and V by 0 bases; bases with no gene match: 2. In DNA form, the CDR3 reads TGTGCCAGCAGCTTGGGGCAGGGGGCAGATACGCAGTATTTT. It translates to CASSLGQGADTQYF.